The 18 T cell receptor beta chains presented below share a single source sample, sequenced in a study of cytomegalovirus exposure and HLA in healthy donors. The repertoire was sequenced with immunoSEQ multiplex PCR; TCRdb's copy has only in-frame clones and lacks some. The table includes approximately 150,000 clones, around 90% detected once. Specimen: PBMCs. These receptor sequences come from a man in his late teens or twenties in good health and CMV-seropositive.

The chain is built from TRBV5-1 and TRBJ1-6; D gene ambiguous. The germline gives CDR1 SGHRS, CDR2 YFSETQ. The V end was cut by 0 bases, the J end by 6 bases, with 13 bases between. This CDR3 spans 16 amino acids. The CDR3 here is CASSLAPSEGNSPLHF. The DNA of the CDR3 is TGCGCCAGCAGCTTGGCCCCCTCGGAGGGTAATTCACCCCTCCACTTT.

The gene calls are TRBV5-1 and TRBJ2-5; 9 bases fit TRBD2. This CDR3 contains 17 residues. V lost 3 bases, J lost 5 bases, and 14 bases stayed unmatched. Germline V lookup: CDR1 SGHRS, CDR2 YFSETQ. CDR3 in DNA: TGCGCCAGCAGCTCACCCCCCAAGCGGGAGGTGCAGGAGACCCAGTACTTC. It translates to CASSSPPKREVQETQYF.

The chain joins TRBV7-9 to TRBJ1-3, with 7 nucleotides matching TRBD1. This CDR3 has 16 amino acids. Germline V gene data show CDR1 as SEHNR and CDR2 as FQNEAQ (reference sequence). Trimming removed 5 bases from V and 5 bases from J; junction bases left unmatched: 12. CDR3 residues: CASSLFLQGRRNTIYF. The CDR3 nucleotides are TGTGCCAGCAGCCTTTTCCTACAGGGGAGAAGAAACACCATATATTTT.

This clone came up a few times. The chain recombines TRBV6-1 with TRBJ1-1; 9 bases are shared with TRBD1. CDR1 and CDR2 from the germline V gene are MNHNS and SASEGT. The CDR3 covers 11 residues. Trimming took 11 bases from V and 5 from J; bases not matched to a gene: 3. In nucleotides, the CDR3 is TGTGCCGGACAGGGGTGGACTGAAGCTTTCTTT. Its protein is CAGQGWTEAFF.

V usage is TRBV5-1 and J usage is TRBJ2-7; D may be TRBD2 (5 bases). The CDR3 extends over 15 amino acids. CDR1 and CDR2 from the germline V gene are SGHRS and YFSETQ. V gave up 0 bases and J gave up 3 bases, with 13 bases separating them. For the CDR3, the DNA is TGCGCCAGCAGCTTGGAGCGGATCACTTTCTACGAGCAGTACTTC. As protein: CASSLERITFYEQYF.

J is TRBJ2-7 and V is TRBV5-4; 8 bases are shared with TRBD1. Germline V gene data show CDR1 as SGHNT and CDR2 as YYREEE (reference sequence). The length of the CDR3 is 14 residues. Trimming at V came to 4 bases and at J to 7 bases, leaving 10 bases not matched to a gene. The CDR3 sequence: CASSRRQGREEQYF. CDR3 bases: TGTGCCAGCAGCCGCCGACAGGGGCGGGAAGAGCAGTACTTC.

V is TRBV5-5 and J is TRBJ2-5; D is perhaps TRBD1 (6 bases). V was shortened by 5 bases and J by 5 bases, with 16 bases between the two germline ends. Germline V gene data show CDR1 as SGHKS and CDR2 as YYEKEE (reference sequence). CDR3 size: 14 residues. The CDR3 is CASSSLQGYETQYF. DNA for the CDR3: TGTGCCAGCAGTTCTCTCCAGGGGTACGAGACCCAGTACTTC. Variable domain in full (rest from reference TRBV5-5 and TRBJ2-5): DAGVTQSPTHLIKTRGQQVTLRCSPISGHKSVSWYQQVLGQGPQFIFQYYEKEERGRGNFPDRFSARQFPNYSSELNVNALLLGDSALYLCASSSLQGYETQYFGPGTRLLVL.

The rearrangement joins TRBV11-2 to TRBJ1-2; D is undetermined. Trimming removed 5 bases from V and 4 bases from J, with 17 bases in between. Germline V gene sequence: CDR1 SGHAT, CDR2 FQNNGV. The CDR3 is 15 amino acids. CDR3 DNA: TGTGCCAGCAGCCTAGGTCTAGGAAGTCTCTATGGCTACACCTTC. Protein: CASSLGLGSLYGYTF.

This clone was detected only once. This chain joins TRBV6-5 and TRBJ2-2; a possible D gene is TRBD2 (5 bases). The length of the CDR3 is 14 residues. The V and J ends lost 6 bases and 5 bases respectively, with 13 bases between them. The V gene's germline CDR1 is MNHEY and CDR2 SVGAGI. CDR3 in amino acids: CASSRDGGTGELFF. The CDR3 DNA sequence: TGTGCCAGCAGCAGAGACGGCGGGACCGGGGAGCTGTTTTTT.

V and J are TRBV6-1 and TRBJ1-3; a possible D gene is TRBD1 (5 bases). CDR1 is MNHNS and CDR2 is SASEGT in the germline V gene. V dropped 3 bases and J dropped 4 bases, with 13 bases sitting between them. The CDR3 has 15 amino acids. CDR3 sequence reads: CASSEVRDRGNTIYF. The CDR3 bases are TGTGCCAGCAGTGAGGTCAGGGATCGAGGAAACACCATATATTTT.

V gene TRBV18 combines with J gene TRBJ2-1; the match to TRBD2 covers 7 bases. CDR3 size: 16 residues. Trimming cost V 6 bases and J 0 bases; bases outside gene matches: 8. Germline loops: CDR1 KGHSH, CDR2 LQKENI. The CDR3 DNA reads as TGTGCCAGCTCCCCTTTGGCGGGGGACTCCTACAATGAGCAGTTCTTC. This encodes CASSPLAGDSYNEQFF.

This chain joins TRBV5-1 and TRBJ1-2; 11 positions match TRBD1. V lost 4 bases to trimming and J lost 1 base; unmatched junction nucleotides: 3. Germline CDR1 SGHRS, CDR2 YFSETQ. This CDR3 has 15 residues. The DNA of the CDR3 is TGCGCCAGCAGCGGGACAGGGGGAATTAACTATGGCTACACCTTC. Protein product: CASSGTGGINYGYTF.

CDR3 in amino acids: CASSIRTGGYEQYF. In DNA, the CDR3 is TGTGCCAGTAGTATTAGGACAGGGGGCTACGAGCAGTACTTC. The chain employs TRBV19 and TRBJ2-7, with 10 bases aligning to TRBD1. Germline-derived CDR1 and CDR2 are LNHDA and SQIVND (reference sequence). The CDR3 is made up of 14 amino acids. J lost 3 bases, V lost 3 bases, and 2 bases had no gene match.

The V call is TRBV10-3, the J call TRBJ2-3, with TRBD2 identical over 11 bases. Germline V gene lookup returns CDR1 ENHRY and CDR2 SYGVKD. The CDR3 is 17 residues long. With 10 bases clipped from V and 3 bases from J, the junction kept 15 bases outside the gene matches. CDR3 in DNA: TGTGCCACCGGTGACCTTCTAGCGGGGGGTTATACAGATACGCAGTATTTT. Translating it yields CATGDLLAGGYTDTQYF.

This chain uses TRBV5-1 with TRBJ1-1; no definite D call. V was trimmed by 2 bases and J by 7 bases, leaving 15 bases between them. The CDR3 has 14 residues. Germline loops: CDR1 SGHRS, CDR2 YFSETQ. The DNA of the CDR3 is TGCGCCAGCAGCTTAAGTAACAGCTTAGTTGAAGCTTTCTTT. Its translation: CASSLSNSLVEAFF.

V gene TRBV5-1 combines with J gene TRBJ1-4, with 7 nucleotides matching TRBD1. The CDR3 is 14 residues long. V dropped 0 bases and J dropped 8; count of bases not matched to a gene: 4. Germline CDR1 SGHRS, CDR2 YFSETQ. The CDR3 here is CASSLENRGEKLFF. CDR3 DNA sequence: TGCGCCAGCAGCTTGGAAAACAGGGGCGAAAAACTGTTTTTT.

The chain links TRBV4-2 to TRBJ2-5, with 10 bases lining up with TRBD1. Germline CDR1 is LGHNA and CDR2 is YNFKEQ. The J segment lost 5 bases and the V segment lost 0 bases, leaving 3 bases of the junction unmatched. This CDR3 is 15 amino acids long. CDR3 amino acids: CASSQDSGQGETQYF. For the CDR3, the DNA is TGTGCCAGCAGCCAAGACTCGGGACAGGGGGAGACCCAGTACTTC.

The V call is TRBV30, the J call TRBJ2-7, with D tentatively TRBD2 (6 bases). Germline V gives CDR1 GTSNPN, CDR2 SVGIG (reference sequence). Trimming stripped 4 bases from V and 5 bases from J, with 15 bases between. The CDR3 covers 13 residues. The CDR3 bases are TGTGCCTGGACCCTTGGGGGGTCCCACGAGCAGTACTTC. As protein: CAWTLGGSHEQYF.